The entry that follows covers one T cell receptor (beta chain) sequence. Mismatch with germline at one junction end may stem from a read error. This sample was included in a study of blood T cell repertoires in COVID-19. TCRdb's copy holds only in-frame clones and misses some; the assay was immunoSEQ multiplex PCR. The sample contains a few hundred thousand clones, roughly 86% of which appear only once. This receptor was obtained from a man between 18 and 35 years old with active or convalescent COVID-19. Sequencing input: peripheral blood.

This CDR3 reads CASTAEDTQYF. Here the CDR3 DNA reads TGTGCAAGTACTGCGGAAGATACGCAGTATTTT. This sequence joins TRBV19 and TRBJ2-3; D unresolved. This CDR3 is 11 amino acids long. The germline V gene encodes CDR1 LNHDA and CDR2 SQIVND (reference sequence).